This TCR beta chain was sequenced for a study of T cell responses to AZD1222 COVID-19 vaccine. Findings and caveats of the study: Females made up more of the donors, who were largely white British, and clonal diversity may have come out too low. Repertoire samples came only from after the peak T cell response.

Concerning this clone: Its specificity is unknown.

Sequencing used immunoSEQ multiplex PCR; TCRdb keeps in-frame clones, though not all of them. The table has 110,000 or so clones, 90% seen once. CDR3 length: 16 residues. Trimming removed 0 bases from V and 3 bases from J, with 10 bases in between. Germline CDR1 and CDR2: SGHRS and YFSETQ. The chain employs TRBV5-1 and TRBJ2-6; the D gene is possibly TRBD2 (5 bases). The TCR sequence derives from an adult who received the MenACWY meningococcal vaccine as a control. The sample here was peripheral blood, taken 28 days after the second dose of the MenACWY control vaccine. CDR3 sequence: CASSLALTSGANVLTF. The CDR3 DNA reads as TGCGCCAGCAGCTTGGCCCTTACTAGTGGGGCCAACGTCCTGACTTTC.